This is a list of T cell receptor beta chains from one sample in a study of blood T cells in healthy people across ages. One entry per CDR3 protein results from TCRdb running MiXCR on the 5' RACE reads. In the table there are hundreds of thousands of distinct CDR3 sequences, approximately 26% of which are singletons. The sample was also linked to a second study, of T cells of mothers and their children.

Sequences were obtained from blood. All receptors derive from a boy between 2 and 10 years old in good health. The CDR3 runs from the conserved cysteine through the conserved F or W. The order of the fields is D gene, J gene, clone size, V gene, CDR3 DNA, CDR3 protein. D genes are given only for firm matches. Clone size, where shown, is once, few, many, or a class for clones that have expanded.

d_call: NA; j_call: TRBJ2-3; clone_size: NA; v_call: TRBV7-9; cdr3_nt: TGTGCCAGCAGCTTCCTGGGAGCGAGAGAAGATACGCAGTATTTT; cdr3_aa: CASSFLGAREDTQYF
d_call: TRBD1; j_call: TRBJ2-2; clone_size: NA; v_call: TRBV30; cdr3_nt: TGTGCCTGGAAGGGGACAGGGGGCATCTGGACCGGGGAGCTGTTTTTT; cdr3_aa: CAWKGTGGIWTGELFF
d_call: TRBD1; j_call: TRBJ1-1; clone_size: few; v_call: TRBV10-3; cdr3_nt: TGTGCCATCGCACCGGGACAGGGGGCGGGAAAGACTGAAGCTTTCTTT; cdr3_aa: CAIAPGQGAGKTEAFF
d_call: NA; j_call: TRBJ1-5; clone_size: NA; v_call: TRBV12-3/TRBV12-4; cdr3_nt: TGTGCCAGCAGTTCAGGAACAGAGGCGGATCAGCCCCAGCATTTT; cdr3_aa: CASSSGTEADQPQHF
d_call: TRBD1; j_call: TRBJ2-5; clone_size: NA; v_call: TRBV24-1; cdr3_nt: TGTGCCACCAGTGATGTCGGGACAGGGGGCGCCCAGTACTTC; cdr3_aa: CATSDVGTGGAQYF
d_call: TRBD1; j_call: TRBJ2-5; clone_size: once; v_call: TRBV20-1; cdr3_nt: TGCAGTGCTACTATTCTAAGGGGGCTGGGGGAGACCCAGTACTTC; cdr3_aa: CSATILRGLGETQYF
d_call: NA; j_call: TRBJ1-5; clone_size: NA; v_call: TRBV6-1; cdr3_nt: TGTGCCAGCAGTGAAGCGGGGGGTAGCAATCAGCCCCAGCATTTT; cdr3_aa: CASSEAGGSNQPQHF
d_call: NA; j_call: TRBJ2-7; clone_size: NA; v_call: TRBV6-6; cdr3_nt: TGTGCCAGCAGTTACGCCCTAATGTACGAGCAGTACTTC; cdr3_aa: CASSYALMYEQYF
d_call: TRBD1; j_call: TRBJ2-5; clone_size: NA; v_call: TRBV27; cdr3_nt: TGTGCCAGCAGTTCGAGACAGGGGGGCGGTGAGACCCAGTACTTC; cdr3_aa: CASSSRQGGGETQYF
d_call: NA; j_call: TRBJ2-5; clone_size: NA; v_call: TRBV3-1; cdr3_nt: TGTGCCAGCAGCCAAGATCGCGGGGCGGGAACGGAGACCCAGTACTTC; cdr3_aa: CASSQDRGAGTETQYF
d_call: NA; j_call: TRBJ2-1; clone_size: NA; v_call: TRBV7-6; cdr3_nt: TGTGCCAGCGGAAGATTAGAGTGGCTCTCCTACAATGAGCAGTTCTTC; cdr3_aa: CASGRLEWLSYNEQFF
d_call: NA; j_call: TRBJ2-1; clone_size: NA; v_call: TRBV6-5; cdr3_nt: TGTGCCAGCAGGGAGGCGACCTACAATCAGCAGTTCTTC; cdr3_aa: CASREATYNQQFF
d_call: TRBD2; j_call: TRBJ2-7; clone_size: NA; v_call: TRBV14; cdr3_nt: TGTGCCAGCAGCCCCGCGGGAGTCCTATCTTACGAGCAGTACTTC; cdr3_aa: CASSPAGVLSYEQYF
d_call: TRBD1; j_call: TRBJ2-7; clone_size: NA; v_call: TRBV6-2/TRBV6-3; cdr3_nt: TGTGCCAGCACCAGGACAGGGGTCGGCTACGAGCAGTACTTC; cdr3_aa: CASTRTGVGYEQYF
d_call: TRBD1; j_call: TRBJ2-7; clone_size: NA; v_call: TRBV19; cdr3_nt: TGTGCCAGTAGTATCGGGGGGACAGGGGCCTACGAGCAGTACTTC; cdr3_aa: CASSIGGTGAYEQYF
d_call: NA; j_call: TRBJ2-3; clone_size: few; v_call: TRBV10-3; cdr3_nt: TGTGCCATCAGAGGACTCAAGGAAACAGATACGCAGTATTTT; cdr3_aa: CAIRGLKETDTQYF
d_call: NA; j_call: TRBJ1-1; clone_size: NA; v_call: TRBV7-9; cdr3_nt: TGTGCCAGCAGCCCCTTGAGCACTGAAGCTTTCTTT; cdr3_aa: CASSPLSTEAFF
d_call: NA; j_call: TRBJ2-6; clone_size: NA; v_call: TRBV5-5; cdr3_nt: TGTGCCAGCAGCCGACAGACTGGGGCCAACGTCCTGACTTTC; cdr3_aa: CASSRQTGANVLTF
d_call: NA; j_call: TRBJ2-3; clone_size: NA; v_call: TRBV4-3; cdr3_nt: TGCGCCAGCAGCCAAGTGGGAGGCCCCGGGAAATTTATCACAGATACGCAGTATTTT; cdr3_aa: CASSQVGGPGKFITDTQYF
d_call: TRBD2; j_call: TRBJ2-3; clone_size: few; v_call: TRBV7-2; cdr3_nt: TGTGCCAGCAGCTTAGGACTCGGGGGAGGGGTAGCAGATACGCAGTATTTT; cdr3_aa: CASSLGLGGGVADTQYF
d_call: TRBD1; j_call: TRBJ2-5; clone_size: NA; v_call: TRBV6-5; cdr3_nt: TGTGCCAGCAGTTGCTCGACAGGGGTTGGGGAGACCCAGTACTTC; cdr3_aa: CASSCSTGVGETQYF
d_call: TRBD2; j_call: TRBJ2-7; clone_size: few; v_call: TRBV11-2; cdr3_nt: TGTGCCAGCAGCTTAGGGGCGGGAGGGACCTACGAGCAGTACTTC; cdr3_aa: CASSLGAGGTYEQYF
d_call: NA; j_call: TRBJ2-5; clone_size: NA; v_call: TRBV28; cdr3_nt: TGTGTCAGCAGTTTCGGAAGCCAAGAGACCCAGTACTTC; cdr3_aa: CVSSFGSQETQYF
d_call: NA; j_call: TRBJ2-7; clone_size: NA; v_call: TRBV7-9; cdr3_nt: TGTGCCAGCAGCTTAGGCCGACTCCGAGGCGAGCAGTACTTC; cdr3_aa: CASSLGRLRGEQYF
d_call: TRBD2; j_call: TRBJ2-7; clone_size: few; v_call: TRBV5-1; cdr3_nt: TGCGCCAGCAGCTCCCTAGCGGGAGTTGGCTACGAGCAGTACTTC; cdr3_aa: CASSSLAGVGYEQYF
d_call: TRBD2; j_call: TRBJ2-7; clone_size: few; v_call: TRBV11-2; cdr3_nt: TGTGCCAGCAGCCCCTGGACTAGCGGGAGATCCTACGAGCAGTACTTC; cdr3_aa: CASSPWTSGRSYEQYF
d_call: NA; j_call: TRBJ2-3; clone_size: NA; v_call: TRBV20-1; cdr3_nt: TGCAGTGCTAGGTCCCTCAGCTCTAACACAGATACGCAGTATTTT; cdr3_aa: CSARSLSSNTDTQYF
d_call: NA; j_call: TRBJ1-5; clone_size: NA; v_call: TRBV12-3/TRBV12-4; cdr3_nt: TGTGCCAGCAGTTTAGGGGCCTTCGGTGGGCGCAATCAGCCCCAGCATTTT; cdr3_aa: CASSLGAFGGRNQPQHF
d_call: NA; j_call: TRBJ2-7; clone_size: few; v_call: TRBV6-5; cdr3_nt: TGTGCCAGCAAACGTGCCTACGAGCAGTACTTC; cdr3_aa: CASKRAYEQYF
d_call: NA; j_call: TRBJ1-4; clone_size: NA; v_call: TRBV9; cdr3_nt: TGTGCCAGCAGCGACGGAGGGCGAGGGTTCGAAAAACTGTTTTTT; cdr3_aa: CASSDGGRGFEKLFF
d_call: TRBD2; j_call: TRBJ2-3; clone_size: NA; v_call: TRBV7-2; cdr3_nt: TGTGCCAGCAGCCCGGAGGGACTAGCGGGAGTCTATGGCACAGATACGCAGTATTTT; cdr3_aa: CASSPEGLAGVYGTDTQYF
d_call: NA; j_call: TRBJ2-7; clone_size: few; v_call: TRBV13; cdr3_nt: TGTGCCAGCAGCTCGGACGGGAGCTCCTACGAGCAGTACTTC; cdr3_aa: CASSSDGSSYEQYF
d_call: NA; j_call: TRBJ2-3; clone_size: few; v_call: TRBV7-9; cdr3_nt: TGTGCCAGCAGCTTAGAATTGTCAGATACGCAGTATTTT; cdr3_aa: CASSLELSDTQYF
d_call: TRBD2; j_call: TRBJ2-7; clone_size: few; v_call: TRBV6-2/TRBV6-3; cdr3_nt: TGTGCCGGCTCAGCGGGAGTCAACGAGCAGTACTTC; cdr3_aa: CAGSAGVNEQYF
d_call: TRBD2; j_call: TRBJ2-3; clone_size: NA; v_call: TRBV27; cdr3_nt: TGTGCCAGCAGTTTATTGGGGGAGGGGACTAGCACAGATACGCAGTATTTT; cdr3_aa: CASSLLGEGTSTDTQYF
d_call: NA; j_call: TRBJ2-7; clone_size: few; v_call: TRBV27; cdr3_nt: TGTGCCAGCAGTTTAAACAGGGGAGGTTACGAGCAGTACTTC; cdr3_aa: CASSLNRGGYEQYF
d_call: TRBD2; j_call: TRBJ2-1; clone_size: NA; v_call: TRBV7-9; cdr3_nt: TGTGCCAGCAGCGGACTAGCGGGAGATGGCGAGCAGTTCTTC; cdr3_aa: CASSGLAGDGEQFF
d_call: TRBD1; j_call: TRBJ2-2; clone_size: NA; v_call: TRBV7-3; cdr3_nt: TGTGCCGGCAGCCTGGACAGGGGATTAGGCGGGGAGCTGTTTTTT; cdr3_aa: CAGSLDRGLGGELFF
d_call: NA; j_call: TRBJ2-5; clone_size: NA; v_call: TRBV28; cdr3_nt: TGTGCCAGCACCCGGTTTCGGGGGAATCAAAGGGAGCAGTACTTC; cdr3_aa: CASTRFRGNQREQYF
d_call: NA; j_call: TRBJ2-7; clone_size: NA; v_call: TRBV5-5; cdr3_nt: TGTGCCAGCAGCTTGGCCGGCGCGGGGCCCTACGAGCAGTACTTC; cdr3_aa: CASSLAGAGPYEQYF
d_call: TRBD1; j_call: TRBJ2-7; clone_size: few; v_call: TRBV29-1; cdr3_nt: TGCAGCGCAGGACAGGGTGGCTACGAGCAGTACTTC; cdr3_aa: CSAGQGGYEQYF
d_call: TRBD2; j_call: TRBJ2-4; clone_size: NA; v_call: TRBV4-3; cdr3_nt: TGCGCCAGCAGCCCAAGAGGGCGCGGGAGGGCCAAAAACATTCAGTACTTC; cdr3_aa: CASSPRGRGRAKNIQYF
d_call: NA; j_call: TRBJ2-5; clone_size: NA; v_call: TRBV12-3/TRBV12-4; cdr3_nt: TGTGCCAGTAGTTTAGGGAGCGGCAGGGGCGAGACCCAGTACTTC; cdr3_aa: CASSLGSGRGETQYF
d_call: TRBD1; j_call: TRBJ1-1; clone_size: NA; v_call: TRBV3-1; cdr3_nt: TGTGCCAGCAGCTTGGGACAGATTAACACTGAAGCTTTCTTT; cdr3_aa: CASSLGQINTEAFF
d_call: NA; j_call: TRBJ1-1; clone_size: NA; v_call: TRBV19; cdr3_nt: TGTGCCAGTAGTATGGGGACGGGGAACACTGAAGCTTTCTTT; cdr3_aa: CASSMGTGNTEAFF
d_call: NA; j_call: TRBJ1-4; clone_size: NA; v_call: TRBV5-1; cdr3_nt: TGCGCCAGCAGCTTGGCCCAAACACCGGGACGAGATAATGAAAAACTGTTTTTT; cdr3_aa: CASSLAQTPGRDNEKLFF
d_call: NA; j_call: TRBJ1-1; clone_size: NA; v_call: TRBV30; cdr3_nt: TGTGCCTGGAGCCCGGGACTCCAGAACACTGAAGCTTTCTTT; cdr3_aa: CAWSPGLQNTEAFF
d_call: NA; j_call: TRBJ2-7; clone_size: NA; v_call: TRBV29-1; cdr3_nt: TGCAGCGTTGAAGATCGGGCAGGGTTCGGCGAGCAGTACTTC; cdr3_aa: CSVEDRAGFGEQYF
d_call: NA; j_call: TRBJ2-7; clone_size: few; v_call: TRBV30; cdr3_nt: TGTGCCTGGAGTAGAATTTACGAGCAGTACTTC; cdr3_aa: CAWSRIYEQYF
d_call: TRBD2; j_call: TRBJ2-1; clone_size: NA; v_call: TRBV20-1; cdr3_nt: TGCAGTGCTGGACCGGGACTAAACAATAAGCAGTTCTTC; cdr3_aa: CSAGPGLNNKQFF
d_call: NA; j_call: TRBJ1-4; clone_size: few; v_call: TRBV12-3/TRBV12-4; cdr3_nt: TGTGCCAGCAGTTTATCGGGACGGGAAAAACTGTTTTTT; cdr3_aa: CASSLSGREKLFF
d_call: NA; j_call: TRBJ2-2; clone_size: NA; v_call: TRBV29-1; cdr3_nt: TGCAGCGTTGAAGAAGTTAGGAGCGGGGAGCTGTTTTTT; cdr3_aa: CSVEEVRSGELFF
d_call: TRBD1; j_call: TRBJ2-7; clone_size: few; v_call: TRBV29-1; cdr3_nt: TGCAGCGTTGAGGGGGACAGGGCCTACGAGCAGTACTTC; cdr3_aa: CSVEGDRAYEQYF
d_call: NA; j_call: TRBJ1-2; clone_size: few; v_call: TRBV19; cdr3_nt: TGTGCCAGTAGTAACCCGGAGGGGAATCGTGGCTACACCTTC; cdr3_aa: CASSNPEGNRGYTF
d_call: TRBD2; j_call: TRBJ2-5; clone_size: NA; v_call: TRBV27; cdr3_nt: TGTGCCAGCAGTTCGCTAGCGGAGACCCAAGCCACCCAGTACTTC; cdr3_aa: CASSSLAETQATQYF
d_call: NA; j_call: TRBJ2-7; clone_size: few; v_call: TRBV4-3; cdr3_nt: TGCGCCAGCAGCCAAGGGAAAAACAAATACGAGCAGTACTTC; cdr3_aa: CASSQGKNKYEQYF
d_call: NA; j_call: TRBJ2-5; clone_size: NA; v_call: TRBV20-1; cdr3_nt: TGCAGTGCTAGACTACTAGCCTTACGGGAGACCCAGTACTTC; cdr3_aa: CSARLLALRETQYF